This passage covers 30 T cell receptor beta chains from one sample sequenced in a study of T cell repertoires in cytomegalovirus infection. Via MiXCR, TCRdb re-called the reads, giving one row per CDR3 protein. The table records 270,000 or so distinct CDR3 sequences, over 15% of them present only once. The sample consisted of CD8+ T cells from PBMCs. Receptors were obtained from a human donor in good health (CMV status not recorded). Some clones in this sample may be carry-over from other donors' samples.

The gene calls are TRBV20-1 and TRBJ1-3, with a weak D call TRBD1 (5 bases). The CDR3 runs to 16 residues. The ends were cut back, 0 bases at V and 1 base at J, with 13 bases in the middle. Germline assignment: CDR1 DFQATT and CDR2 SNEGSKA (reference sequence). CDR3 DNA: TGCAGTGCTAGAGATTGGCAGGGCGGATCTGGAAACACCATATATTTT. Its protein is CSARDWQGGSGNTIYF.

The chain carries TRBV19 and TRBJ1-1; 7 bases map to TRBD1. This CDR3 comprises 13 residues. V trimming: 7 bases; J trimming: 4 bases; junction bases outside the gene matches: 6. Per germline, CDR1 LNHDA and CDR2 SQIVND (reference sequence). CDR3 in DNA: TGTGCCAGTACGCGGACAGGCGGCACTGAAGCTTTCTTT. This translates into CASTRTGGTEAFF.

This clonotype has a count of ten or more. This chain joins TRBV28 and TRBJ2-2; 9 bases map to TRBD1. The CDR3 is made up of 16 amino acids. The ends lost 7 bases at V and 3 bases at J; junction bases unmatched: 9. From germline, CDR1 is MDHEN and CDR2 SYDVKM. CDR3 residues: CASNLVGTGYTGELFF. The CDR3 nucleotides are TGTGCCAGCAACCTTGTTGGGACAGGGTACACCGGGGAGCTGTTTTTT.

V and J are TRBV11-1 and TRBJ1-1; D call uncertain. The germline CDR1 and CDR2 sequences are SGHAT and FQDESV (reference sequence). This CDR3 contains 13 residues. Between the trimmed V and J ends, which lost 5 bases and 2 bases, there was a span of 9 bases. CDR3 nucleotide sequence: TGTGCCAGCAGCAATCCCCCAAACACTGAAGCTTTCTTT. It codes for CASSNPPNTEAFF.

The sample holds many counts of this clonotype. The DNA for the CDR3 is TGTGCCAGTAGTCCCCGCCAGATGAACACTGAAGCTTTCTTT. Translating it yields CASSPRQMNTEAFF. The rearrangement uses TRBV19 and TRBJ1-1; D call uncertain. Trimming took 5 bases from V and 0 from J, leaving 10 bases between them. The germline V gene encodes CDR1 LNHDA and CDR2 SQIVND (reference sequence). CDR3 length: 14 amino acids.

This clonotype has only a few counts. The V call is TRBV27, the J call TRBJ2-7; D unclear. V was trimmed by 2 bases and J by 3 bases, leaving 11 bases between them. The CDR3 spans 14 residues. The germline gives CDR1 MNHEY, CDR2 SMNVEV (reference sequence). The CDR3 sequence: CASSLRLGNYEQYF. The CDR3 DNA follows: TGTGCCAGCAGTTTACGTCTGGGAAACTACGAGCAGTACTTC.

This clonotype was seen ten or more times. This chain connects TRBV7-9 to TRBJ2-1, with a tentative D call TRBD1 (6 bases). This CDR3 has 15 amino acids. V was cut by 5 bases and J by 3 bases, with 14 bases left in between. Per germline, CDR1 SEHNR and CDR2 FQNEAQ (reference sequence). The CDR3, as DNA: TGTGCCAGCAGCCCCGAAACAGGGCTCTACAATGAGCAGTTCTTC. It encodes CASSPETGLYNEQFF.

The V call is TRBV5-6, the J call TRBJ2-1; 11 positions agree with TRBD2. This CDR3 has 14 residues. Germline CDR1 is SGHDT and CDR2 is YYEEEE. The trim removed 1 base at V and 10 bases at J, leaving 4 bases unmatched. The CDR3 loop reads CASSLLLAGEEQFF. The CDR3 nucleotides read TGTGCCAGCAGCTTGTTACTAGCGGGGGAAGAGCAGTTCTTC.

The chain recombines TRBV20-1 with TRBJ1-2; D gene ambiguous. Deletions cut 6 bases from V and 5 bases from J, with 13 bases between. The germline CDR1 and CDR2 sequences are DFQATT and SNEGSKA (reference sequence). CDR3 length equals 12 residues. CDR3 sequence (DNA): TGCAGTGCCGGCCCTCTCCGATATGGCTACACCTTC. Amino acid sequence: CSAGPLRYGYTF.

Many counts were recorded for this clonotype. V usage is TRBV7-6 and J usage is TRBJ2-7; D is perhaps TRBD1 (6 bases). This CDR3 has 14 amino acids. Per germline, CDR1 SGHVS and CDR2 FNYEAQ. Trimming removed 0 bases at V and 7 bases at J, with 13 bases between. The CDR3 DNA sequence: TGTGCCAGCAGCTTAGCCCCTCAGGGGAATGAGCAGTACTTC. Translation: CASSLAPQGNEQYF.

This clonotype was picked up many times. The chain is built from TRBV15 and TRBJ1-5; 7 bases match TRBD1. This CDR3 region has 15 residues. CDR1 and CDR2 (germline): LNHNV, YYDKDF (reference sequence). The trim removed 0 bases at V and 3 bases at J, leaving 2 bases unmatched. CDR3 protein: CATSRDQGVNQPQHF. As DNA, the CDR3 is TGTGCCACCAGCAGAGATCAGGGGGTCAATCAGCCCCAGCATTTT. The entire variable domain, with the rest obtained from reference TRBV15 and TRBJ1-5, is as follows: DAMVIQNPRYQVTQFGKPVTLSCSQTLNHNVMYWYQQKSSQAPKLLFHYYDKDFNNEADTPDNFQSRRPNTSFCFLDIRSPGLGDTAMYLCATSRDQGVNQPQHFGDGTRLSIL.

This sequence joins TRBV4-3 and TRBJ2-7; 9 bases map to TRBD2. Germline V gene data show CDR1 as LGHNA and CDR2 as YSLEER. The CDR3 has 16 amino acids. Losses at the gene ends were 4 bases for V and 2 bases for J; bases not matched to a gene: 9. The CDR3: CASSLTERGEPYEQYF. The CDR3 DNA reads TGCGCCAGCAGCCTTACCGAGCGGGGGGAACCCTACGAGCAGTACTTC.

This clonotype was picked up many times. The chain joins TRBV7-2 to TRBJ1-3; D not resolved. CDR1 SGHTA and CDR2 FQGNSA come from the germline V gene. This CDR3 is built from 15 residues. V lost 5 bases to trimming and J lost 4 bases, with 15 bases between them. In DNA form, the CDR3 reads TGTGCCAGCAGCCCGACCGGGGTCCCCGGAAACACCATATATTTT. It translates to CASSPTGVPGNTIYF.

This clonotype was observed many times. The chain uses TRBV24-1 and TRBJ1-5; D is uncertain. CDR3 length: 19 residues. Deletions cut 3 bases from V and 0 bases from J, with 20 bases between. Germline lookup yields CDR1 KGHDR and CDR2 SFDVKD. The CDR3 DNA reads TGTGCCACCAGTGATGAGGTCCACCCACCAACATATAGCAATCAGCCCCAGCATTTT. Translation: CATSDEVHPPTYSNQPQHF.

This clonotype was observed a few times. The DNA for the CDR3 is TGCGCCAGCAGCTTGAGGACCACCACCGGAGATACGCAGTATTTT. Translated: CASSLRTTTGDTQYF. The chain joins TRBV5-1 to TRBJ2-3; D unclear. Trimming stripped 1 base from V and 5 bases from J, with 14 bases between. Germline loops: CDR1 SGHRS, CDR2 YFSETQ. The CDR3 length is 15 residues.

The sample holds a few counts of this clonotype. This chain links TRBV6-1 with TRBJ2-1; perhaps TRBD1 as D (6 bases). Germline V gene data show CDR1 as MNHNS and CDR2 as SASEGT. This CDR3 is built from 17 residues. With 5 bases removed from V and 5 bases from J, the gap between germline ends came to 22 bases. CDR3 residues: CASSIIPFGTNNNEQFF. CDR3 bases: TGTGCCAGCAGTATAATTCCGTTCGGGACAAATAACAATGAGCAGTTCTTC.

This clonotype appeared a few times. The chain couples TRBV19 to TRBJ1-2; the match to TRBD1 covers 7 bases. The germline gives CDR1 LNHDA, CDR2 SQIVND (reference sequence). Germline trimming cut 5 bases from V and 2 bases from J; bases unmatched to any gene: 8. The CDR3 covers 15 residues. The CDR3 nucleotides are TGTGCCAGTAGTGTAAATCCGACAGGGAACTATGGCTACACCTTC. This encodes CASSVNPTGNYGYTF.

The chain employs TRBV4-3 and TRBJ2-5; the match to TRBD2 covers 10 bases. Germline V lookup: CDR1 LGHNA, CDR2 YSLEER. The CDR3 runs 16 residues. V dropped 0 bases and J dropped 5; count of bases not matched to a gene: 6. CDR3 DNA sequence: TGCGCCAGCAGCCAAGATAGGGGGACTAGCGACGAGACCCAGTACTTC. Protein product: CASSQDRGTSDETQYF.

V and J are TRBV27 and TRBJ1-1, with D possibly TRBD1 on 6 matching bases. The CDR3 covers 15 residues. V shed 5 bases and J shed 0 bases, with 13 bases lying between them. Germline CDR1 and CDR2: MNHEY and SMNVEV (reference sequence). CDR3 sequence reads: CASSPPGQMNTEAFF. The DNA of the CDR3 is TGTGCCAGCAGTCCCCCCGGACAGATGAACACTGAAGCTTTCTTT.

This clonotype has only a few counts. The chain links TRBV20-1 to TRBJ2-4; TRBD2 matches at 12 bases. This CDR3 is built from 16 residues. The trim removed 5 bases at V and 8 bases at J, leaving 13 bases unmatched. Germline CDR1 reads DFQATT; CDR2 reads SNEGSKA (reference sequence). The CDR3 region is CSASTPSTSGGYIQYF. The CDR3 bases are TGCAGTGCTTCAACCCCCTCGACTAGCGGGGGTTACATTCAGTACTTC.

This clonotype was detected a few times. The V call is TRBV4-1, the J call TRBJ2-5; weak D call: TRBD1 (6 bases). Trimming removed 1 base from V and 2 bases from J, with 14 bases in between. CDR3 length equals 16 residues. Germline values: CDR1 MGHRA, CDR2 YSYEKL. The CDR3 bases are TGCGCCAGCAGCCAAGTGGCCGGGACACTACAAGAGACCCAGTACTTC. Amino acids: CASSQVAGTLQETQYF.

This clonotype was recorded many times. The chain has TRBV7-8 and TRBJ2-3, with TRBD2 identical over 7 bases. V lost 5 bases to trimming and J lost 2 bases; unmatched junction nucleotides: 10. Germline CDR1 SGHVS, CDR2 FQNEAQ. This CDR3 region has 16 residues. This CDR3 is CASSAQPGLFTDTQYF. DNA for the CDR3: TGTGCCAGCAGCGCCCAGCCGGGACTATTCACAGATACGCAGTATTTT.

This clonotype was seen a few times. V usage is TRBV28 and J usage is TRBJ1-1; 8 nucleotides agree with TRBD1. This CDR3 contains 15 residues. V lost 5 bases and J lost 3; bases outside the gene matches: 8. Germline V gene data show CDR1 as MDHEN and CDR2 as SYDVKM. The CDR3 nucleotides read TGTGCCAGCAGTGACCCCTCGGACAGGGACACTGAAGCTTTCTTT. Its translation: CASSDPSDRDTEAFF.

The table lists this clonotype with many counts. Since a much larger clone is just one base distant, this may be a read error. The rearrangement uses TRBV7-9 and TRBJ1-1, with D unresolved. V was shortened by 5 bases and J by 4 bases, with 8 bases between the two germline ends. The CDR3 is 12 residues long. Germline CDR1 reads SEHNR; CDR2 reads FQNEAQ (reference sequence). This CDR3 is CASSPWGTEAFF. The CDR3 bases are TGTGCCAGCAGCCCCTGGGGCACTGAAGCTTTCTTT. Filled out from reference TRBV7-9 and TRBJ1-1, the complete variable domain reads DTGVSQNPRHKITKRGQNVTFRCDPISEHNRLYWYRQTLGQGPEFLTYFQNEAQLEKSRLLSDRFSAERPKGSFSTLEIQRTEQGDSAMYLCASSPWGTEAFFGQGTRLTVV.

This clonotype was detected ten times or more. The rearrangement uses TRBV7-2 and TRBJ2-3; 8 nucleotides match TRBD1. CDR1 and CDR2 from the germline V gene are SGHTA and FQGNSA. The CDR3 sequence is 16 residues long. The junction had 8 bases not matched to a gene; V was cut back by 5 bases and J by 1 base. The CDR3, as DNA: TGTGCCAGCAGCACCGGGACAGGATGGGGCACAGATACGCAGTATTTT. Its translation is CASSTGTGWGTDTQYF.

This clonotype has just a few counts. The chain links TRBV2 to TRBJ1-1; possible D gene TRBD1, 5 bases. Germline assignment: CDR1 SNHLY and CDR2 FYNNEI. Trimming took off 8 bases at V and 7 bases at J, with 11 bases between the two ends. This CDR3 is 11 amino acids long. CDR3 sequence (DNA): TGTGCCAGCCTCGGGGGGAGTGAAGCTTTCTTT. Protein sequence: CASLGGSEAFF.

This clonotype was seen ten or more times. V is TRBV12-3 or TRBV12-4 and J is TRBJ2-1; no clear D gene. This CDR3 has 12 amino acids. V was trimmed by 6 bases and J by 8 bases, leaving 11 bases between them. The CDR3: CASSSDADEQFF. DNA for the CDR3: TGTGCCAGCAGCTCCGACGCGGATGAGCAGTTCTTC.

This clonotype was seen more than once but under ten times. The chain couples TRBV6-1 to TRBJ1-6, with a tentative D call TRBD1 (6 bases). Trimming cost V 5 bases and J 12 bases, with 14 bases left between them. The CDR3 runs 13 residues. Germline V gene lookup returns CDR1 MNHNS and CDR2 SASEGT. The CDR3 spells CASSYNRALPLHF. As DNA, the CDR3 is TGTGCCAGCAGTTATAACAGGGCCTTACCCCTCCACTTT.

Worth noting for this clonotype: An end of the junction does not agree with germline; a read error may underlie this. V gene TRBV24-1 combines with J gene TRBJ1-5; D unresolved. The CDR3 spans 12 residues. CDR1 is KGHDR, CDR2 SFDVKD, per germline. CDR3 in amino acids: CVTSRSNQPQHF. The CDR3 nucleotides are TGTGTCACCAGTAGAAGCAATCAGCCCCAGCATTTT.

The sample holds many counts of this clonotype. The chain has TRBV7-2 and TRBJ2-4; 7 nucleotides agree with TRBD1. The junction had 7 bases not matched to a gene; V was cut back by 5 bases and J by 0 bases. The germline V gene encodes CDR1 SGHTA and CDR2 FQGNSA. This CDR3 has 16 amino acids. CDR3 DNA: TGTGCCAGCAGCCCAGTGGGGACAGTAGCCAAAAACATTCAGTACTTC. This sequence encodes CASSPVGTVAKNIQYF.